This T cell receptor (beta chain) comes out of a study of CD8+CD57+ T cells in acquired aplastic anemia (dated by TCRdb to 2016 to 2019). About the study as a whole: Extracted DNA from sorted CD4+ and CD8+ cells averaged 3.2 ug, ranging from roughly 0.19 to 27.4 ug. Healthy donor samples averaged approximately 10 million reads for CD4+ and roughly 11 million for CD8+ cells. Overall study outcomes, separate from this receptor: No significant difference in CD8+ Simpson's diversity was found between patients and healthy controls (P=0.060). Around 27 CD8+ CDR3 sequences were found to be shared between patients and controls, but these sequences appeared to be highly expressed in patients and within the immunodominant clones of the patients.

Comment on this clonotype: This clone's antigen is unknown. Base qualities are not provided; no much larger clone lies one nucleotide away.

TCR beta VDJ combination and CDR3 sequence profiling used genomic DNA as the template. TCR repertoire sequencing was run on an Illumina HiSeq 2000. The original pipeline was this. TRBV/TRBJ rearrangement plots, CDR3 size and DJ length profiles, and Simpson's diversity index were used to assess repertoires. The most abundant DNA sequence in the deep sequencing data was taken as the immunodominant clone. CDR3 amino acid sequences were checked for sharing across subjects and were also compared against the VDJdb database and published repertoires. TCRdb trimmed public reads at Q25 via fastp, called clones via MiXCR and kept in-frame beta chains. Rows are unified per CDR3 protein, each entry keeping the most common DNA and genes. The V and J calls were not made by the authors but by TCRdb's processing. The sample yields 400,000 to 500,000 distinct CDR3 sequences; approximately 70% were counted once. Clones ranked in the top ten supply approximately 4% of the sample.

TCR repertoires of sorted CD4+ and CD8+ blood T cells from severe aplastic anemia patients and healthy subjects were deep-sequenced in the study. Ficoll-Paque density gradient centrifugation was used to isolate peripheral blood mononuclear cells. CD4+ and CD8+ T cells were sorted by FACS or magnetic beads before DNA extraction. Unmatched junction bases come to 4, with V trimmed by 4 bases and J by 5 bases. Inclusive of the bounding cysteine and phenylalanine, the CDR3 is 13 residues long. Only CDR3 DNA remains: 39 bases, in frame from the first base. Sequences SQVTM (CDR1) and ANQGSEA (CDR2) are obtained from the germline V gene.

The chain was built from TRBV29-1 and TRBJ2-3; 9 bases in the junction line up with TRBD1. The specimen was sorted CD4+, CD8+, or CD8+CD57+ T cells (not recorded which) from PBMCs. The sequence was collected from a human donor in good health, serving as a control. In nucleotides, the sequence is TGCAGCGTTGTTGGGGACAGGGTAGATACGCAGTATTTT. Its protein reads: CSVVGDRVDTQYF.